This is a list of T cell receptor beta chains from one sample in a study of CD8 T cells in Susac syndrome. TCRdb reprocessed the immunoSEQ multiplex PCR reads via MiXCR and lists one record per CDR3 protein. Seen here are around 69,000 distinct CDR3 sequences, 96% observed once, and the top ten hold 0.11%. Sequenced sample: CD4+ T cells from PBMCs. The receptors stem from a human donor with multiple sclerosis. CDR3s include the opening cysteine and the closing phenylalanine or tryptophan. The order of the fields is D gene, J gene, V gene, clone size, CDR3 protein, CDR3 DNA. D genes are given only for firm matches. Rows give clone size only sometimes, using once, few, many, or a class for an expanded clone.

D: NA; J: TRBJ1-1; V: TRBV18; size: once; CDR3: CASSRGLRDTEAFF; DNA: TGTGCCAGCTCACGTGGGTTGAGGGACACTGAAGCTTTCTTT
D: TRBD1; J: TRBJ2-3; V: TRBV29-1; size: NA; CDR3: CSVEAGQGGTDTQYF; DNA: TGCAGCGTTGAAGCAGGACAGGGGGGCACAGATACGCAGTATTTT
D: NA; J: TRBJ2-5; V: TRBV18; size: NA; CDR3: CASSRMLDREGTQYF; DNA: TGTGCCAGCTCACGGATGCTGGACAGGGAGGGGACCCAGTACTTC
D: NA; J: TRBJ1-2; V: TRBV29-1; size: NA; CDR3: CSVGNYGYTF; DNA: TGCAGCGTGGGTAACTATGGCTACACCTTC
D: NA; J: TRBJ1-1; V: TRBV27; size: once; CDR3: CASSFRGKANTEAFF; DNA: TGTGCCAGCAGTTTTCGGGGGAAGGCGAACACTGAAGCTTTCTTT
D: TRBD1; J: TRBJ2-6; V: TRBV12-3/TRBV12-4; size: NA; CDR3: CASSLEGGRSGANVLTF; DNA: TGTGCCAGCAGTTTAGAAGGGGGCAGAAGTGGGGCCAACGTCCTGACTTTC
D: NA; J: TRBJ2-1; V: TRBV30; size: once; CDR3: CAWTVTPMWSNEQFF; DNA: TGTGCCTGGACTGTGACCCCGATGTGGAGCAATGAGCAGTTCTTC
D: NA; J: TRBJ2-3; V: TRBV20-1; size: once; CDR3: CSARFWLVSTDTQYF; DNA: TGCAGTGCTAGATTCTGGCTAGTCAGCACAGATACGCAGTATTTT
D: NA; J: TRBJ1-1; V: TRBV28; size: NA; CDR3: CASSLPGMNTEAFF; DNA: TGTGCCAGCAGTTTACCAGGGATGAACACTGAAGCTTTCTTT
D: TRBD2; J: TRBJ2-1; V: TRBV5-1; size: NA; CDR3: CASSATSGGYNEQFF; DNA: TGCGCCAGCAGCGCTACAAGCGGGGGGTACAATGAGCAGTTCTTC
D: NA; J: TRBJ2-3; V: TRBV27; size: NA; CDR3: CASSLTGGLWSDTQYF; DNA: TGTGCCAGCAGCCTTACCGGAGGCCTTTGGTCAGATACGCAGTATTTT
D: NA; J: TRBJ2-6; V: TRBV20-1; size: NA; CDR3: CSPTSHRDLANVLTF; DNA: TGCAGTCCTACTTCCCACAGGGACCTGGCCAACGTCCTGACTTTC
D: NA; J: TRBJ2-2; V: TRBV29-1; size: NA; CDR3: CSVEEGAGELFF; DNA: TGCAGCGTTGAAGAAGGGGCCGGGGAGCTGTTTTTT
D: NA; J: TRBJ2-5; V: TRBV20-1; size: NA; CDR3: CSASLPDIQETQYF; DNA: TGCAGTGCTAGCCTGCCGGACATCCAAGAGACCCAGTACTTC
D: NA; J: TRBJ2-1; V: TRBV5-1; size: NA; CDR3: CASSLGPFYEQFF; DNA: TGCGCCAGCAGCTTGGGCCCCTTTTATGAGCAGTTCTTC
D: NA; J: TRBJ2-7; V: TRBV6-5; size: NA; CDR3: CASSYPSSYEQYF; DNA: TGTGCCAGCAGTTACCCTAGCTCCTACGAGCAGTACTTC
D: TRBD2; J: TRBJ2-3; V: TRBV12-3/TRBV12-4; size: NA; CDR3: CASSPLVLAGFLDTQYF; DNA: TGTGCCAGCAGCCCCCTCGTGCTAGCGGGGTTTTTGGATACGCAGTATTTT
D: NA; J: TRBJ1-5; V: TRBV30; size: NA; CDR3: CAWSVKRSNQPQHF; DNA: TGTGCCTGGAGTGTTAAACGGAGCAATCAGCCCCAGCATTTT
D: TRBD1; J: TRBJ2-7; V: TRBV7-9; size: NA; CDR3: CASSLGVGTDSYEQYF; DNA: TGTGCCAGCAGCTTGGGGGTAGGGACAGACTCCTACGAGCAGTACTTC
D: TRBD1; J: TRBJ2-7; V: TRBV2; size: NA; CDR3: CASRPGQGTYEQYF; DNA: TGTGCCAGCAGGCCGGGACAGGGGACCTACGAGCAGTACTTC
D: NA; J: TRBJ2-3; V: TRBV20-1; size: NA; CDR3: CSARDGAGDTQYF; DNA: TGCAGTGCTAGAGATGGAGCGGGTGATACGCAGTATTTT
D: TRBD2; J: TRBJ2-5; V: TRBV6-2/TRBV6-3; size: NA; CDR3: CASSRPGLASETQYF; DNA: TGTGCCAGCAGCCGCCCGGGACTAGCATCGGAGACCCAGTACTTC